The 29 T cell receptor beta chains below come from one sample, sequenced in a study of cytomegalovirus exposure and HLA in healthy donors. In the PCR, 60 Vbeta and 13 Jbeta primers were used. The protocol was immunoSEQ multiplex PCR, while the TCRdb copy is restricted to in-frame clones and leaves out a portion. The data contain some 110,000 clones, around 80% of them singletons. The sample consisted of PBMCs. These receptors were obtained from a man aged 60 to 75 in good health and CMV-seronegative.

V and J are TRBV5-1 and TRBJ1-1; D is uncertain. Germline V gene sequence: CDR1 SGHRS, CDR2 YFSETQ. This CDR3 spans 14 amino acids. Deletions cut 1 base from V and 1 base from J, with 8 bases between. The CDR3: CASSLIFSNTEAFF. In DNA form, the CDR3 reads TGCGCCAGCAGCTTGATCTTTTCGAACACTGAAGCTTTCTTT. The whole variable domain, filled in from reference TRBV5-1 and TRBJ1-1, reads KAGVTQTPRYLIKTRGQQVTLSCSPISGHRSVSWYQQTPGQGLQFLFEYFSETQRNKGNFPGRFSGRQFSNSRSEMNVSTLELGDSALYLCASSLIFSNTEAFFGQGTRLTVV.

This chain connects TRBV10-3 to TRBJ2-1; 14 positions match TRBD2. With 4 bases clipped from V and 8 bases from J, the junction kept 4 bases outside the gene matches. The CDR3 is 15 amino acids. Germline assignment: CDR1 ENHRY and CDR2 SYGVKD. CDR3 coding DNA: TGTGCCATCAGTGGACTAGCGGGGGGGCCAGATGAGCAGTTCTTC. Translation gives CAISGLAGGPDEQFF.

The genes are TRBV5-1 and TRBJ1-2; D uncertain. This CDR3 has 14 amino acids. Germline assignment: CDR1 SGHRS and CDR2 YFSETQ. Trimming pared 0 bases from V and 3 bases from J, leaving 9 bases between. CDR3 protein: CASSLAASYYGYTF. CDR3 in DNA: TGCGCCAGCAGCTTGGCCGCCAGTTACTATGGCTACACCTTC.

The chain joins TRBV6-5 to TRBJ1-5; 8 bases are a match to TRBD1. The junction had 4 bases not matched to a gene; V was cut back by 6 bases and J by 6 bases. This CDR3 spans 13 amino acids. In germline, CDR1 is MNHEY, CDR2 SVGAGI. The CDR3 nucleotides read TGTGCCAGCAGGGACAGGGAGGGTCAGCCCCAGCATTTT. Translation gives CASRDREGQPQHF.

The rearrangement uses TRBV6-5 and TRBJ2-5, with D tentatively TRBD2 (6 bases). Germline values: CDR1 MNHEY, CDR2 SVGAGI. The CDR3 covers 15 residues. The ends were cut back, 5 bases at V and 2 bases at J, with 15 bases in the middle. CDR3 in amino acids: CASSGQLATQETQYF. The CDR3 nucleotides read TGTGCCAGCAGTGGGCAACTAGCAACTCAAGAGACCCAGTACTTC.

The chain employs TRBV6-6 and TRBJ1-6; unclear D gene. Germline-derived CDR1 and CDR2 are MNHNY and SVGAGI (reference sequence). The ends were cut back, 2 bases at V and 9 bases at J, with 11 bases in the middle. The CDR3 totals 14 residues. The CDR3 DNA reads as TGTGCCAGCAGTTACCTACCTCGTGTTTCACCCCTCCACTTT. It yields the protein CASSYLPRVSPLHF.

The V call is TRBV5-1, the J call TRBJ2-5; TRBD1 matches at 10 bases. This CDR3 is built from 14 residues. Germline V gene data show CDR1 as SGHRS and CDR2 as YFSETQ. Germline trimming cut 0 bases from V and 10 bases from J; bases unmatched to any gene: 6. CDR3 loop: CASSLVGQGNIQYF. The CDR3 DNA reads TGCGCCAGCAGCTTGGTGGGACAGGGGAACATCCAGTACTTC. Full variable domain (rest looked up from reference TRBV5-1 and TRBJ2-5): KAGVTQTPRYLIKTRGQQVTLSCSPISGHRSVSWYQQTPGQGLQFLFEYFSETQRNKGNFPGRFSGRQFSNSRSEMNVSTLELGDSALYLCASSLVGQGNIQYFGPGTRLLVL.

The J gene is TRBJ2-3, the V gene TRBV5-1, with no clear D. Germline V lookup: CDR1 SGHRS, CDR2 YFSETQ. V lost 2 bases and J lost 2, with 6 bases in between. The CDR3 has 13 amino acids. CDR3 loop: CASSLQHTDTQYF. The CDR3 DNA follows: TGCGCCAGCAGCTTACAGCACACAGATACGCAGTATTTT.

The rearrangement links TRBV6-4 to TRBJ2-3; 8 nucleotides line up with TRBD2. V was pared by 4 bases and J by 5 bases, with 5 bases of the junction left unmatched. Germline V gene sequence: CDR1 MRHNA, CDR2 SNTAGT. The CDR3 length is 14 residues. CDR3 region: CASSAGGAQDTQYF. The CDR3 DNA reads TGTGCCAGCAGTGCGGGGGGGGCACAAGATACGCAGTATTTT.

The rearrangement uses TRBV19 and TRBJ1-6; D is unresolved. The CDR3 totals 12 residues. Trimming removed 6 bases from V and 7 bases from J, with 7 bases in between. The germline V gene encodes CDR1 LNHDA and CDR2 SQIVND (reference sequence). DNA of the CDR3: TGTGCCAGTAGCGAGAGGAATTCACCCCTCCACTTT. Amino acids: CASSERNSPLHF.

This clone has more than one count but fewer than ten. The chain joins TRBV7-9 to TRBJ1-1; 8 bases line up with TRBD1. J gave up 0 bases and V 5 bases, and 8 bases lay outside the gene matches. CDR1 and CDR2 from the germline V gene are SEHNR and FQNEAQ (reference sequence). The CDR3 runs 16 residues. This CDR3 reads CASSARQGLLNTEAFF. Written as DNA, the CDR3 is TGTGCCAGCAGCGCTCGACAGGGGTTACTGAACACTGAAGCTTTCTTT.

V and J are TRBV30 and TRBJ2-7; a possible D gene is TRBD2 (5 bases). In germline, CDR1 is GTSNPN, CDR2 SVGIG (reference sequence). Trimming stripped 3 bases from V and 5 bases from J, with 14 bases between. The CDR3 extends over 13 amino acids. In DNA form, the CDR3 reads TGTGCCTGGAGCGTTGGAGGCACTCACGAGCAGTACTTC. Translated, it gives CAWSVGGTHEQYF.

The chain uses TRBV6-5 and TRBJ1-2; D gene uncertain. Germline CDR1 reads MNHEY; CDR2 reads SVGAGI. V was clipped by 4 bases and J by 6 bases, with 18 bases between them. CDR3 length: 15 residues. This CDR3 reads CASSSGVGRWNGYTF. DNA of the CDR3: TGTGCCAGCAGTTCCGGCGTAGGGAGATGGAATGGCTACACCTTC.

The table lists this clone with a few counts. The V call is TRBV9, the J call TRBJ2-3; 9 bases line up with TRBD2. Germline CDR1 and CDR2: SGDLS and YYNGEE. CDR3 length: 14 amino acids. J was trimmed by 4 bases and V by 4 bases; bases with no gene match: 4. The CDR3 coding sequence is TGTGCCAGCAGCTCTCGGACTAGCGCAGATACGCAGTATTTT. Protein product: CASSSRTSADTQYF.

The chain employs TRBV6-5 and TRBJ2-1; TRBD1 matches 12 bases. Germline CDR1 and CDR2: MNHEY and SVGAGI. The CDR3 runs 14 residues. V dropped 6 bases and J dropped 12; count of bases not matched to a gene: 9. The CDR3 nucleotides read TGTGCCAGCAGGGCTCGGGACAGGGGGCGGGGGCAGTTCTTC. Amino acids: CASRARDRGRGQFF.

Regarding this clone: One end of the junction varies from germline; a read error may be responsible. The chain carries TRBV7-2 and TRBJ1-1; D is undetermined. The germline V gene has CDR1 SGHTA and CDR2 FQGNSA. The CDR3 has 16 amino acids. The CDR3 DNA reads TGTGCCAGCAGCTTAGCCCCTCTGGCGGGGAACCCTGAAGCTTTCTTT. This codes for CASSLAPLAGNPEAFF.

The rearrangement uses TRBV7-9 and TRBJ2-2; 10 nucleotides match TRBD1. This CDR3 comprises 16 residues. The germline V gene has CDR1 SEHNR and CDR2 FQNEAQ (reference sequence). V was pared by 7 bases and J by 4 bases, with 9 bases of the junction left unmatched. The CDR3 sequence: CASTEGQGVGTGELFF. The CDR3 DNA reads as TGTGCCAGCACGGAAGGACAGGGGGTGGGCACCGGGGAGCTGTTTTTT.

The chain's CDR3 is CASSLAGRGLQETQYF. DNA for the CDR3: TGTGCCAGCAGCTTAGCAGGGAGGGGGTTACAAGAGACCCAGTACTTC. The chain recombines TRBV7-2 with TRBJ2-5; possible D gene TRBD2, 7 bases. The CDR3 is made up of 16 amino acids. The V gene's germline CDR1 is SGHTA and CDR2 FQGNSA. Trimming took 0 bases from V and 2 from J, leaving 13 bases between them.

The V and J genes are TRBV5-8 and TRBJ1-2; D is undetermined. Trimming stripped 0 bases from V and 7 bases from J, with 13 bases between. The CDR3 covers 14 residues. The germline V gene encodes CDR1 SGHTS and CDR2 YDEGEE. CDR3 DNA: TGTGCCAGCAGCTTGGTTTTCGGGGAATCTGGCTACACCTTC. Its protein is CASSLVFGESGYTF.

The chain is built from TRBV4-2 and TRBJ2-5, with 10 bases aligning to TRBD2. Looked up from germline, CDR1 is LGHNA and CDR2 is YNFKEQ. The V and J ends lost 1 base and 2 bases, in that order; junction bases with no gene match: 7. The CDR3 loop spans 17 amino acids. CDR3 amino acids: CASSQALLAGVQETQYF. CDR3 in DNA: TGTGCCAGCAGCCAAGCCCTCCTAGCGGGGGTACAAGAGACCCAGTACTTC.

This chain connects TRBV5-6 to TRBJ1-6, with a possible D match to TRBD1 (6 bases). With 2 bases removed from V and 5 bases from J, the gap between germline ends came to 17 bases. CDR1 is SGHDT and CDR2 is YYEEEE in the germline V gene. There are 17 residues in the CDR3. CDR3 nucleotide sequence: TGTGCCAGCAGCTTCTCCTCCGGGACACAAAATAATTCACCCCTCCACTTT. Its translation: CASSFSSGTQNNSPLHF.

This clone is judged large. For the CDR3, the DNA is TGTGCCAGCAGCTCCAGTTGGACAGGGGAATACGAGCAGTACGTC. Translation gives CASSSSWTGEYEQYV. The V and J genes are TRBV7-9 and TRBJ2-7, with 9 bases matching TRBD1. This CDR3 contains 15 residues. Germline V CDR1 and CDR2: SEHNR, FQNEAQ (reference sequence). The V segment lost 4 bases and the J segment 4 bases; nucleotides outside the gene matches: 8.

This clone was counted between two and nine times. The CDR3 region has the DNA TGTGCCACCAGAAGACAGGGAACTAACTATGGCTACACCTTC. Translation gives CATRRQGTNYGYTF. V is TRBV15 and J is TRBJ1-2, with 7 bases fitting TRBD1. Germline CDR1 LNHNV, CDR2 YYDKDF (reference sequence). There are 14 residues in the CDR3. J was trimmed by 0 bases and V by 6 bases; bases with no gene match: 4.

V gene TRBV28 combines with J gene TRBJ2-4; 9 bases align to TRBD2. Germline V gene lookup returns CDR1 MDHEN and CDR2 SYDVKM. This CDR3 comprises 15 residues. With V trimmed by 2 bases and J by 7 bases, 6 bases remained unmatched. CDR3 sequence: CASSLRGGGANIQYF. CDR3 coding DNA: TGTGCCAGCAGTTTAAGGGGCGGGGGGGCGAACATTCAGTACTTC.

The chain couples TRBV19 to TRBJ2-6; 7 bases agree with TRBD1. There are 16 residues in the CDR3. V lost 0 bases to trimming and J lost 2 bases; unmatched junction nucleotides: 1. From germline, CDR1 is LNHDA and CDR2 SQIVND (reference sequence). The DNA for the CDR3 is TGTGCCAGTAGTATAGAAGGGGGCACTGGGGCCAACGTCCTGACTTTC. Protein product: CASSIEGGTGANVLTF.

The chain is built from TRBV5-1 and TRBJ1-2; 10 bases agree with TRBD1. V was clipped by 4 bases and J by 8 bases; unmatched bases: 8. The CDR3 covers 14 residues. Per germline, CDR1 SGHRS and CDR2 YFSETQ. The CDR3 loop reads CASSPTGTGEGYTF. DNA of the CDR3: TGCGCCAGCAGCCCCACCGGGACAGGGGAAGGCTACACCTTC.

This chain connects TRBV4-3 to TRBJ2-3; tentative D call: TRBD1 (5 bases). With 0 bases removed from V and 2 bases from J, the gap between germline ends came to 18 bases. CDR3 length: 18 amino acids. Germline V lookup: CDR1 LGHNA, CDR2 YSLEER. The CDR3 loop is CASSQDQVVRGDTDTQYF. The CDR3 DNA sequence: TGCGCCAGCAGCCAAGATCAAGTTGTAAGGGGCGACACAGATACGCAGTATTTT.

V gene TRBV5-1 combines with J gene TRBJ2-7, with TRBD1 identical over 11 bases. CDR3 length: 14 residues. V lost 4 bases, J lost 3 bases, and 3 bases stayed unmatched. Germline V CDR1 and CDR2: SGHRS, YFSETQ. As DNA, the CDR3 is TGCGCCAGCAGCCCCGGGACAGGGGGCTACGAGCAGTACTTC. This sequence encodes CASSPGTGGYEQYF. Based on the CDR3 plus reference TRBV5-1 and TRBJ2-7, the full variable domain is KAGVTQTPRYLIKTRGQQVTLSCSPISGHRSVSWYQQTPGQGLQFLFEYFSETQRNKGNFPGRFSGRQFSNSRSEMNVSTLELGDSALYLCASSPGTGGYEQYFGPGTRLTVT.

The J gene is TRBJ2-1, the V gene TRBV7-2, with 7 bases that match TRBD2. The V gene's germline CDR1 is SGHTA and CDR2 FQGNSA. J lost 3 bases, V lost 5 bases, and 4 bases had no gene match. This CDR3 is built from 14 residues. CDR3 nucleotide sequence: TGTGCCAGCAGCCCCCCGGGGGGCTACAATGAGCAGTTCTTC. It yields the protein CASSPPGGYNEQFF.